These 18 T cell receptor beta chains share one sample of origin, sequenced in a study of T cells in Graves' hyperthyroidism and ophthalmopathy (dated by TCRdb to between 2018 and 2021). The library was made by multiplex PCR. The sequencer was an Illumina HiSeq 2000. TCR beta CDR3 regions were amplified from RNA transcripts. For the first round of RT-PCR on the TCR CDR3, the HTBI primer set was used together with the Qiagen OneStep RT-PCR kit. The public reads were reprocessed in TCRdb via fastp at Q25 and MiXCR, keeping in-frame beta chains. Rows with a matching CDR3 protein are joined into one entry that keeps the most common DNA and genes. Here the sample has approximately 350,000 distinct CDR3 sequences; 13% to 15% occur a single time. The ten largest account for about 21% of the sample. Sequencing was done on a sample of blood. All receptors derive from an older woman with Graves' ophthalmopathy.

In this sample, this clonotype turned up many times. This chain links TRBV6-1 with TRBJ2-2; D possibly corresponds to TRBD2 (5 bases). Trimming stripped 8 bases from V and 7 bases from J, with 20 bases between. CDR1 is MNHNS, CDR2 SASEGT, per germline. The CDR3 contains 15 residues. CDR3 residues: CASPSGKWGNGELFF. CDR3 nucleotide sequence: TGTGCCAGCCCTTCGGGGAAGTGGGGTAACGGGGAGCTGTTTTTT.

This clonotype was counted many times. The V call is TRBV3-1, the J call TRBJ2-3; D uncertain. Germline loops: CDR1 LGHDT, CDR2 YNNKEL (reference sequence). The ends were cut back, 0 bases at V and 5 bases at J, with 9 bases in the middle. The CDR3 length is 14 residues. The CDR3 is CASSQEGFEDTQYF. The CDR3 region has the DNA TGTGCCAGCAGCCAAGAAGGGTTTGAAGATACGCAGTATTTT.

In this sample, this clonotype turned up many times. The chain couples TRBV13 to TRBJ2-7, with 7 bases identical to TRBD2. J was trimmed by 9 bases and V by 0 bases; bases with no gene match: 11. The CDR3 sequence is 15 residues long. Germline-derived CDR1 and CDR2 are PRHDT and FYEKMQ (reference sequence). Here the CDR3 reads CASSLGGGSSFGQYF. CDR3 bases: TGTGCCAGCAGCTTAGGCGGCGGGAGTTCCTTCGGGCAGTACTTC.

This clonotype occurred a few times. The chain recombines TRBV28 with TRBJ2-6; D might be TRBD2 (7 bases). Trimming removed 0 bases from V and 3 bases from J, with 18 bases in between. The germline CDR1 and CDR2 sequences are MDHEN and SYDVKM. The CDR3 covers 19 residues. CDR3 in amino acids: CASSLWGAAGLFGANVLTF. The DNA of the CDR3 is TGTGCCAGCAGTTTATGGGGGGCAGCGGGACTTTTTGGGGCCAACGTCCTGACTTTC.

The rearrangement joins TRBV20-1 to TRBJ2-5, with D tentatively TRBD1 or TRBD2 (5 bases each). In germline, CDR1 is DFQATT, CDR2 SNEGSKA (reference sequence). The ends were cut back, 6 bases at V and 7 bases at J, with 21 bases in the middle. This CDR3 comprises 14 residues. This CDR3 is CSAPSSRGVGTQYF. CDR3 in DNA: TGCAGTGCGCCGAGTTCGAGAGGGGTTGGGACCCAGTACTTC.

V and J are TRBV6-6 and TRBJ1-5; D is undetermined. CDR1 and CDR2 (germline): MNHNY, SVGAGI (reference sequence). V lost 0 bases and J 1 base, leaving 4 bases between the germline ends. The CDR3 contains 14 residues. In DNA form, the CDR3 reads TGTGCCAGCAGTTACTCTGTCAGCAATCAGCCCCAGCATTTT. Protein: CASSYSVSNQPQHF.

Of note for this clonotype: A junction boundary mismatches the germline segment, possibly from a read error. The chain uses TRBV2 and TRBJ2-2, with 12 nucleotides matching TRBD1. This CDR3 is built from 14 residues. Germline V gives CDR1 SNHLY, CDR2 FYNNEI. DNA for the CDR3: TGTGCCGTACAGGGACAGGGGGCGCCCGGGGATCTGTTTTTT. This encodes CAVQGQGAPGDLFF.

This clonotype occurred many times. The chain employs TRBV20-1 and TRBJ2-3, with 10 bases matching TRBD2. V lost 3 bases and J lost 2; bases outside the gene matches: 8. This CDR3 spans 16 amino acids. The germline CDR1 and CDR2 sequences are DFQATT and SNEGSKA (reference sequence). The CDR3 DNA follows: TGCAGTGCTAGTCCCGGGACTAGCGAAACCACAGATACGCAGTATTTT. It translates to CSASPGTSETTDTQYF.

The chain carries TRBV10-3 and TRBJ2-1, with 11 bases matching TRBD2. V shed 6 bases, J shed 6 bases, and the junction held 7 bases outside the gene matches. The CDR3 consists of 15 residues. CDR1 ENHRY and CDR2 SYGVKD come from the germline V gene. The CDR3 DNA sequence: TGTGCCATCAGCAATAGCGGGAGGGCGGGCAATGAGCAGTTCTTC. Amino acids: CAISNSGRAGNEQFF.

Many counts were recorded for this clonotype. This chain links TRBV20-1 with TRBJ1-5, with D tentatively TRBD1 (6 bases). The CDR3 runs to 13 residues. The V and J ends lost 6 bases and 4 bases respectively, with 13 bases between them. Germline V gene data show CDR1 as DFQATT and CDR2 as SNEGSKA (reference sequence). In DNA form, the CDR3 reads TGCAGTGCCTCCGGGACAACAAATCAGCCCCAGCATTTT. As protein: CSASGTTNQPQHF.

This clonotype was counted only a few times. This sequence joins TRBV19 and TRBJ1-5; 7 positions agree with TRBD1. V lost 4 bases and J lost 0; bases outside the gene matches: 3. The CDR3 is 15 amino acids. Germline V gives CDR1 LNHDA, CDR2 SQIVND (reference sequence). The CDR3 region is CASSTTGLSNQPQHF. The DNA for the CDR3 is TGTGCCAGTAGTACGACAGGGCTTAGCAATCAGCCCCAGCATTTT.

This clonotype was counted many times. The chain couples TRBV2 to TRBJ2-7; 14 nucleotides agree with TRBD2. CDR1 and CDR2 (germline): SNHLY, FYNNEI. The CDR3 is 15 residues long. The J segment lost 6 bases and the V segment lost 6 bases, leaving 7 bases of the junction unmatched. CDR3 DNA: TGTGCCAGCAGGCGACTAGCGGGAGGGCCCGTCGAGCAGTACTTC. Translated, it gives CASRRLAGGPVEQYF.

The chain couples TRBV7-2 to TRBJ2-7; D call uncertain. Between the trimmed V and J ends, which lost 2 bases and 1 base, there was a span of 12 bases. CDR3 size: 15 residues. The V gene's germline CDR1 is SGHTA and CDR2 FQGNSA. The CDR3 DNA is TGTGCCAGCAGCTTATTGGCCACCTCATCCTACGAGCAGTACTTC. As protein: CASSLLATSSYEQYF.

This clonotype was detected many times. This rearrangement joins TRBV3-1 to TRBJ1-1; D uncertain. With 4 bases removed from V and 1 base from J, the gap between germline ends came to 13 bases. There are 15 residues in the CDR3. Germline-derived CDR1 and CDR2 are LGHDT and YNNKEL (reference sequence). This CDR3 is CASSPSLDSNTEAFF. The CDR3 coding sequence is TGTGCCAGCAGCCCTTCCTTGGACTCGAACACTGAAGCTTTCTTT.

This clonotype was seen only a few times. A much larger clone lies a single base off, so this may be a read error. The genes are TRBV4-1 and TRBJ2-3, with TRBD1 as a possible D gene (5 bases). V dropped 2 bases and J dropped 2 bases, with 11 bases sitting between them. This CDR3 region has 15 residues. CDR1 and CDR2 (germline): MGHRA, YSYEKL. The DNA of the CDR3 is TGCGCCAGCAGCCAAAGGACACCTAACACAGATACGCAGTATTTT. Amino acid sequence: CASSQRTPNTDTQYF.

This clonotype occurred many times. V is TRBV28 and J is TRBJ2-2; the match to TRBD2 covers 7 bases. The CDR3 extends over 16 amino acids. V dropped 6 bases and J dropped 3; count of bases not matched to a gene: 10. Germline loops: CDR1 MDHEN, CDR2 SYDVKM. CDR3 region: CASRSPKGRDTGELFF. CDR3 nucleotides: TGTGCCAGCAGGTCCCCGAAAGGGAGGGACACCGGGGAGCTGTTTTTT.

Only a few counts were recorded for this clonotype. DNA for the CDR3: TGCAGCGGGGGATGGGTAGCAACTAATGAAAAACTGTTTTTT. This encodes CSGGWVATNEKLFF. The V call is TRBV29-1, the J call TRBJ1-4; D not certain. The CDR3 contains 14 residues. Germline V gives CDR1 SQVTM, CDR2 ANQGSEA. Trimming removed 7 bases at V and 0 bases at J, with 12 bases between.

As to this clonotype: Because the CDR3 is missing its conserved closing phenylalanine or tryptophan, this is likely a read error. The gene calls are TRBV10-3 and TRBJ1-2, with D perhaps matching TRBD1 (5 bases). Germline CDR1 reads ENHRY; CDR2 reads SYGVKD. Trimming pared 4 bases from V and 3 bases from J, leaving 18 bases between. The length of the CDR3 is 16 residues. The CDR3 DNA reads TGTGCCATCAGTGTGACCGGTGAGGGGCGGGACTATGGCTACACCCTC. Translation gives CAISVTGEGRDYGYTL.